This T cell receptor (beta chain) was observed in a study of read filtering for tumor transcriptome and immune sequencing. Study as a whole: Whole-transcriptome libraries were prepared after DNase treatment.

The V end was cut by 3 bases, the J end by 5 bases, with 13 bases between. CDR1 and CDR2 from the germline V gene are SEHNR and FQNEAQ (reference sequence). The CDR3 extends over 14 amino acids. This clonotype was seen ten or more times. From around 0.4 ug of RNA, a library with molecular barcoded alpha/delta and beta/gamma adaptors was made. MiXCR, applied by TCRdb to the reads, yields one record per CDR3 protein. The profile shows more than 100,000 distinct CDR3 sequences, roughly 13% of them singletons. The source is a donor at least 40 years old with multiple myeloma. The gene calls are TRBV7-9 and TRBJ2-5, with D unclear. The sample taken for sequencing was a population of CD138-negative cells sorted from bone marrow. The CDR3 region is CASSFSLSGETQYF. In DNA form, the CDR3 reads TGTGCCAGCAGCTTCAGTCTATCCGGGGAGACCCAGTACTTC.